A single sample gave rise to the 3 T cell receptor beta chains below, sequenced in a study of blood T cells in healthy people across ages. Combining a sample-barcoded 5' primer with a J-beta primer mix, a second PCR ran for roughly 6 to 11 cycles. Each CDR3 protein gets one entry after TCRdb re-called the 5' RACE reads with MiXCR. The table records about 800,000 distinct CDR3 sequences, around 50% of them present only once. The specimen was blood. These receptors were collected from an elderly man in good health.

This clonotype has a handful of counts. The chain recombines TRBV20-1 with TRBJ2-7, with TRBD2 as a possible D gene (6 bases). TRBJ2-5 explains the end of the DNA better; the J call may be wrong. Germline-derived CDR1 and CDR2 are DFQATT and SNEGSKA (reference sequence). The CDR3 contains 17 residues. CDR3: CSARDIRGGRGSETQYF. The CDR3 bases are TGCAGTGCTAGAGATATAAGAGGAGGGAGAGGGTCAGAGACCCAGTACTTC.

The chain has TRBV2 and TRBJ2-2; 9 nucleotides align to TRBD1. CDR1 and CDR2 from the germline V gene are SNHLY and FYNNEI. After removal of 8 bases from V and 5 bases from J, the junction contained 6 bases not matched to a gene. The CDR3 extends over 14 amino acids. As DNA, the CDR3 is TGTGCCAGCCGGGACAGGGCCGAAACCGGGGAGCTGTTTTTT. It yields the protein CASRDRAETGELFF.

This clonotype was counted ten times or more. This chain uses TRBV30 with TRBJ2-7; D gene unclear. The germline V gene has CDR1 GTSNPN and CDR2 SVGIG (reference sequence). The CDR3 sequence is 12 residues long. V was cut by 0 bases and J by 6 bases, with 9 bases left in between. CDR3 sequence: CAWSVSPLEQYF. For the CDR3, the DNA is TGTGCCTGGAGTGTTTCCCCGCTCGAGCAGTACTTC.